The source of this T cell receptor beta chain is a study of cytomegalovirus exposure and HLA in healthy donors. Looked up from germline, CDR1 is SQVTM and CDR2 is ANQGSEA. CDR3 size: 14 residues. Trimming pared 7 bases from V and 8 bases from J, leaving 20 bases between. PCR was performed using 60 Vbeta and 13 Jbeta primers. Libraries were prepared by immunoSEQ multiplex PCR; TCRdb keeps only in-frame clonotypes and omits some of them. The sample yields approximately 280,000 clones, 75% to 90% seen once. This clone was found once. This receptor was obtained from a man aged 35-49 years in good health and CMV-seropositive. Sequencing was done on a sample of PBMCs. The V and J genes are TRBV29-1 and TRBJ1-4, with TRBD1 as a possible D gene (6 bases). The CDR3 region has the DNA TGCAGCGCAGCCGGGGACACCAGTGACGAAAAACTGTTTTTT. Encoded protein: CSAAGDTSDEKLFF.